This T cell receptor beta chain is from a study of T cells in Graves' hyperthyroidism and ophthalmopathy. Using RNA transcripts as the source, TCR beta CDR3 regions were amplified. First-round RT-PCR of the TCR CDR3 relied on the HTBI primer set. TCRdb re-derived calls from the multiplex PCR reads in MiXCR, one entry per CDR3 protein. The table shows fewer than 650,000 distinct CDR3 sequences, with approximately 15% occurring only once. The CDR3 is 14 amino acids. CDR1 is SGDLS, CDR2 YYNGEE, per germline. The V and J ends lost 0 bases and 2 bases respectively, with 9 bases between them. This chain links TRBV9 with TRBJ2-7; D unresolved. What was sequenced was blood. The clonotype comes from a woman in her 30s with Graves' hyperthyroidism that later progressed to Graves' ophthalmopathy. The CDR3 coding sequence is TGTGCCAGCAGCGTAGGCGGAGATCCCTACGAGCAGTACTTC. It encodes CASSVGGDPYEQYF.